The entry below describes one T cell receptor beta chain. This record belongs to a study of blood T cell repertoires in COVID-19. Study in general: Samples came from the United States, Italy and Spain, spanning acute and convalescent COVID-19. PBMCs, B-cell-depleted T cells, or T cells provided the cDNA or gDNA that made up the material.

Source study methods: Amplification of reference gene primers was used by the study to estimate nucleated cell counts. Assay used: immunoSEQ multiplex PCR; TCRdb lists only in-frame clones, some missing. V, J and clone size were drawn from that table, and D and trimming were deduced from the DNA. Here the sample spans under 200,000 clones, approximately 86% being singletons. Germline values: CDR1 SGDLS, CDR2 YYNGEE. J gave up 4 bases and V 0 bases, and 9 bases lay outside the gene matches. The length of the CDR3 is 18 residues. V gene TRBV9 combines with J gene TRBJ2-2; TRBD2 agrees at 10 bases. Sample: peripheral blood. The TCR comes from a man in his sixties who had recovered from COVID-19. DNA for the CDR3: TGTGCCAGCAGCGTAGCTCTCTTTAGCGGGGGGCTCACCGGGGAGCTGTTTTTT. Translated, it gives CASSVALFSGGLTGELFF.